This entry describes one T cell receptor beta chain. This clone came up once. It has no known antigen specificity. No base quality values were provided; no much bigger clone lies one nucleotide off. For sequencing of the TCRbeta CDR3 region, genomic DNA was extracted from the sorted cells. The immunoSEQ Assay was used for sequencing of TCRbeta CDR3 regions. Here the immuneACCESS table is served through TCRdb, limited to in-frame sequences with V and J called. Missing clones are a known gap in these copies; in checked studies unresolved V genes cover under half, and the rest lacks a known reason. The sample includes approximately 40,000 clones, with 83% observed a single time. The ten largest account for more than 20% of the sample. The trial excluded patients who had a history of autoimmune disease or were on systemic immunosuppression. Peripheral blood for TCR sequencing was collected from all dose cohorts at baseline, on cycle 4 day 1, and on cycle 7 day 1. The samples were taken from a phase I, first-in-human, multicenter, open-label dose-escalation trial of ivuxolimab. Adults with locally advanced or metastatic melanoma, renal cell carcinoma, hepatocellular carcinoma or head and neck squamous cell carcinoma were enrolled in the trial. Before TCR sequencing, CD4+ T cells and CD8+ T cells from peripheral blood were sorted into separate populations.

The entry originates in a study of OX40 agonist ivuxolimab in advanced cancers. Regarding the study in general: Ivuxolimab was an agonistic, fully human IgG2 monoclonal antibody directed against OX40 (CD134), a costimulatory receptor. Intravenous ivuxolimab was administered to patients every 2 weeks at six dose levels: 0.01, 0.1, 0.3, 1.5, 3 and 10 mg/kg. Among the 52 dose-escalation patients, 19 had hepatocellular carcinoma, roughly 15 melanoma, 9 renal cell carcinoma and 9 head and neck cancer. The dose-escalation cohort was almost 85% male with a mean age of about 60 years, ranging from 23 to 79. Patients were allowed to have had prior anti-PD-1, anti-PD-L1 or anti-CTLA-4 therapy, and roughly 40% of the dose-escalation patients had been treated with checkpoint inhibitors. Partial responses occurred in three dose-escalation patients, of whom one had hepatocellular carcinoma and two had cutaneous melanoma. Peripheral TCRbeta sequencing was intended to test whether TCR sequence diversity was altered and clonal T-cell expansion was caused by ivuxolimab. The paper describes the monotherapy dose-escalation part (N of about 47 patients) of the phase I trial of ivuxolimab.

Overall results and qualifications from the work: Low levels of normalized T-cell clonal expansion were also seen in some nonresponding patients. Partial responders in the 0.1-3.0 mg/kg groups had among the lowest normalized peripheral clonal expansion, especially among CD8+ T cells. On average, CD8+ T cells showed more expanded clones than CD4+ T cells after ivuxolimab. Which antigens the clonally expanded peripheral T cells were specific for was not determined. At doses of 0.1 to 3.0 mg/kg, clonal expansion of both CD4+ and CD8+ T cells in blood was seen between baseline and week 6.

The receptor's source is an adult with an advanced solid tumor such as melanoma, head and neck, liver or kidney cancer. Material: CD4+ or CD8+ T cells sorted from blood, obtained in a trial of the OX40 agonist ivuxolimab.

This receptor has the CDR3 CASSFAGPVDEQFF. The bases read TGTGCCAGCAGTTTTGCAGGGCCGGTGGATGAGCAGTTCTTC. The chain couples TRBV27 to TRBJ2-1; matching of 5 bases hints at TRBD1 as the D gene. Spanning cysteine to phenylalanine, the CDR3 consists of 14 amino acids. Of all the DNA, just the CDR3 is kept, 42 bases in frame from base 1. The V end loses 3 bases and the J end loses 8 bases, and a stretch of 14 bases separates them. CDR1 and CDR2 were assigned from the germline V gene (reference sequence) as MNHEY and SMNVEV.